The entry below describes one TCR beta chain. It lacks a known antigen. A read error is likely, as this CDR3 ends without the conserved phenylalanine or tryptophan. The data derive from a study of tumor and adjacent non-tumor tissue in lung cancer listed by TCRdb under 2018. Concerning the study at large: Of the cohort, 12 patients had adenocarcinoma, 2 had squamous cell carcinoma and 1 had small cell lung cancer. Fewer than 35 paired specimens, one tumor and one normal lung sample per patient, were profiled by TCRbeta CDR3 sequencing. Using bulk TCRbeta repertoires from some 14 lung cancer patients, the study set lung tumor tissue side by side with matched distant non-tumor lung tissue. The roughly 15 enrolled patients, of whom around 10 were men and 5 were women, were aged about 30 to 80 years and were diagnosed with TNM stage I to III disease. Sequencing generated a total of 130,000,000 or so productive TCRbeta reads, averaging around 4.3 million reads per sample. Study-wide conclusions, independent of this receptor: The top 100 clones accounted for a significantly larger cumulative portion of the repertoire in normal lung than in tumor tissue. Significantly higher TCR diversity (inverse Simpson) was observed in tumor tissue than in normal lung tissue (approximately 440 vs 150, P = 0.0075, Mann-Whitney U test). TCR diversity was significantly higher in younger patients, and greater tumor TCR diversity was associated with shorter overall survival and shorter disease-free survival. The cohort had only about 15 patients, and the authors noted that larger samples and more detailed clinical data are needed. Neither the sequencing platform nor unique molecular identifiers are mentioned in the methods. Because peripheral blood was not sequenced, the blood TCRbeta repertoires of the lung cancer patients in the study went unexamined.

Germline trimming amounts to 2 bases on V and 6 bases on J, with 7 as the count of junction bases outside the gene matches. Inclusive of both ends, the CDR3 amounts to 14 amino acids. The DNA shown is the 42-base CDR3, in frame from base 1. CDR1 and CDR2 (MNHNS, SASEGT) derive from the germline V gene. RNA was isolated from bulk, unsorted tissue, and RNA quality was assessed with a NanoDrop ND-1000 and an Agilent 2100. Newly diagnosed lung cancer patients without prior chemotherapy who had been admitted for thoracic surgery in China between August and November 2014 were enrolled as donors. The study excluded patients who had received radiotherapy or chemotherapy before or who had another cancer at the same time. Pieces of surgical tissue measuring 1-2 cm3 were kept in RNAlater solution and held at -80 degrees C until needed. Preparation of the library involved multiplex PCR. These reads were obtained on an Illumina HiSeq 2500. Following protocols modified from ARM-PCR, the researchers constructed TCRbeta libraries through three rounds of nested PCR with primers (Table S4). Before sequencing, PCR products in the 200-500 bp range were cut out of the gel and cleaned up using the QIAquick gel extraction kit. From the authors' description of their analysis: Reads were cleaned using Trimmomatic, were merged into complete CDR3 sequences using FLASH, and were assigned to V(D)J germline segments using MiTCR. Clonal diversity was calculated as the inverse Simpson's index using VDJtools. A read counted as productive if the sequence was in-frame and lacked a premature stop codon. TCRdb reprocessing: public reads trimmed at Q25 with fastp, clones called with MiXCR, in-frame beta chains kept. Entries are consolidated by CDR3 protein sequence, retaining the most common genes and DNA. The authors' filters were not applied to this entry. The sample table shows 60,000 to 95,000 distinct CDR3 sequences, and under 85% are seen once. The ten most abundant clones make up around 12% of the sample.

The sequencing input was lung tumor tissue. The sequence links TRBV6-1 to TRBJ2-7; 7 bases in between match TRBD1. This TCR was sampled from a woman aged 45-59 years with non-small cell lung cancer. Read as DNA, the sequence is TGTGCCAGCAGTGAATTTTATCGGGACAGCGAGCAGTACCAC. Its protein reads: CASSEFYRDSEQYH.